This T cell receptor beta chain derives from a study of T-cell reconstitution after alpha-beta-depleted transplantation in children. Study outcomes and limitations: Several hundred graft clones that had expanded were reportedly the source of alpha-beta T cells about two months after transplant. After transplant, high TCRbeta diversity at day 60 in some patients arose from surviving recipient T cells and thymic progenitors.

V lost 4 bases and J lost 3; bases outside the gene matches: 6. The germline CDR1 and CDR2 sequences are SGHNT and YYREEE (reference sequence). This CDR3 spans 14 amino acids. This clonotype was seen at least ten times. Its target is not known. Researchers prepared the TCRbeta library using unique molecular identifiers, the study reports. TCRdb re-called the PCR reads through MiXCR, storing one row per CDR3 protein. In the table there are roughly 300,000 distinct CDR3 sequences, 11% of which are singletons. The sequence came from a male patient between 2 and 15 years old who had a stem cell transplant for chronic granulomatous disease, so the T cells may come from the graft donor. Material: peripheral blood, obtained 180 days after TCRalphabeta/CD19-depleted stem cell transplant. J is TRBJ2-5 and V is TRBV5-4, with 7 bases aligning to TRBD1. In DNA form, the CDR3 reads TGTGCCAGCAGCCCCAGACAGGGTAAAGAGACCCAGTACTTC. It translates to CASSPRQGKETQYF.